This T cell receptor (beta chain) was identified during a study of T cells in tuberculosis. Germline CDR1 reads LGHNA; CDR2 reads YSLEER. The CDR3 has 14 amino acids. Trimming took off 0 bases at V and 3 bases at J, with 8 bases between the two ends. Time point denoted: new active TB diagnosis, blood taken before or within 7 days of starting treatment. Sequencing used immunoSEQ multiplex PCR; TCRdb keeps in-frame clones, though not all of them. The table shows tens of thousands of clones, with under 85% occurring only once. The receptor comes from an adult with tuberculosis. This chain links TRBV4-3 with TRBJ1-2, with TRBD1 as a possible D gene (6 bases). This sample comprised PBMCs, obtained at tuberculosis diagnosis. In DNA form, the CDR3 reads TGCGCCAGCAGCCAAGATACAGGGTACTATGGCTACACCTTC. Amino acid sequence: CASSQDTGYYGYTF.